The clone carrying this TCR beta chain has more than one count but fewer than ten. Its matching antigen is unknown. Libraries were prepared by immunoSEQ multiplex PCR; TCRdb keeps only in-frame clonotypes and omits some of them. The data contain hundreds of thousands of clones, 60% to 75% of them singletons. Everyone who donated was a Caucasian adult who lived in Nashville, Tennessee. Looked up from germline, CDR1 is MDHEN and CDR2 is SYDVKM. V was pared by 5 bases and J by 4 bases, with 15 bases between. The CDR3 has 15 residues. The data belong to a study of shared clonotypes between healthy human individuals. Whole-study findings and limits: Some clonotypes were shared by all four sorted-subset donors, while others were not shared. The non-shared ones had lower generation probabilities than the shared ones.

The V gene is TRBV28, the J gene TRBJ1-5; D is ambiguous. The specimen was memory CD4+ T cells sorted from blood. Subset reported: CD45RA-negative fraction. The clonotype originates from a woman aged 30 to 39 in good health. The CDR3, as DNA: TGTGCCAGCAGTCTCCAGCGGGGAGGGAATCAGCCCCAGCATTTT. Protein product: CASSLQRGGNQPQHF.